Following are 26 T cell receptor beta chains from one sample sequenced in a study of blood T cell repertoires in COVID-19. Here immunoSEQ multiplex PCR was the method, and the copy in TCRdb shows in-frame clones only, minus some. Seen here are 15,000 to 20,000 clones, about 90% observed once, and the top ten hold 4% to 5.5%. Sequencing was carried out using peripheral blood. Source of these receptors: a man in his fifties or sixties with active COVID-19.

V is TRBV18 and J is TRBJ2-2; TRBD1 matches at 7 bases. Germline loops: CDR1 KGHSH, CDR2 LQKENI. The trim removed 3 bases at V and 2 bases at J, leaving 3 bases unmatched. The CDR3 is made up of 15 amino acids. The CDR3 region is CASSPGQSNTGELFF. The CDR3 DNA reads TGTGCCAGCTCACCGGGACAGAGTAACACCGGGGAGCTGTTTTTT.

The chain joins TRBV7-7 to TRBJ2-3; no firm D call. Germline V gives CDR1 SSHAT, CDR2 FNYEAQ (reference sequence). V was pared by 2 bases and J by 5 bases, with 8 bases between. CDR3 length equals 13 residues. CDR3 bases: TGTGCCAGCAGCTTACTTGCGCAAGATACGCAGTATTTT. Translating gives CASSLLAQDTQYF.

This chain joins TRBV6-6 and TRBJ2-5; a weak D match, TRBD2 (5 bases). V was cut by 5 bases and J by 7 bases, with 14 bases left in between. The CDR3 runs to 13 residues. In germline, CDR1 is MNHNY, CDR2 SVGAGI (reference sequence). CDR3 nucleotide sequence: TGTGCCAGCAGTCATGGGGAGTACGGGACCCAGTACTTC. Translated, it gives CASSHGEYGTQYF.

J is TRBJ1-3 and V is TRBV5-1; D is possibly TRBD1 (5 bases). The germline V gene encodes CDR1 SGHRS and CDR2 YFSETQ. The CDR3 spans 14 residues. Trimming took 1 base from V and 7 from J, leaving 12 bases between them. CDR3 in amino acids: CASSLSQGSNTIYF. The CDR3 DNA follows: TGCGCCAGCAGCTTGTCGCAGGGTAGTAACACCATATATTTT.

This chain joins TRBV5-1 and TRBJ2-5, with D possibly matching TRBD2 (6 bases). Trimming took off 1 base at V and 1 base at J, with 14 bases between the two ends. There are 16 residues in the CDR3. Germline CDR1 is SGHRS and CDR2 is YFSETQ. The CDR3 is CASSLFLRGLQETQYF. CDR3 nucleotides: TGCGCCAGCAGCTTGTTCCTTCGGGGACTCCAAGAGACCCAGTACTTC.

V is TRBV19 and J is TRBJ2-7; weak D call: TRBD1 (5 bases). The CDR3 contains 16 residues. Germline CDR1 reads LNHDA; CDR2 reads SQIVND (reference sequence). V lost 5 bases to trimming and J lost 6 bases, with 23 bases between them. CDR3 nucleotides: TGTGCCAGTAGTCCTATTCCCGGACAACGAGTATCCGAGCAGTACGTC. Its translation is CASSPIPGQRVSEQYV.

The chain couples TRBV11-2 to TRBJ1-1; the D gene is possibly TRBD1 (5 bases). The germline gives CDR1 SGHAT, CDR2 FQNNGV. The CDR3 sequence is 15 residues long. The V gene lost 5 bases and the J gene lost 0 bases, with 13 bases spanning the gap. CDR3 coding DNA: TGTGCCAGCAGCAACCGACAGACGTTGAACACTGAAGCTTTCTTT. Its translation is CASSNRQTLNTEAFF.

The rearrangement joins TRBV7-2 to TRBJ2-7, with D possibly matching TRBD2 (5 bases). The CDR3 has 15 amino acids. The V gene lost 5 bases and the J gene lost 2 bases, with 16 bases spanning the gap. Germline V lookup: CDR1 SGHTA, CDR2 FQGNSA. In DNA, the CDR3 is TGTGCCAGCAGCCTGTCGGGGTACACCACCTACGAGCAGTACTTC. It translates to CASSLSGYTTYEQYF.

The rearrangement links TRBV10-2 to TRBJ2-3; 8 bases match TRBD2. The V gene end was trimmed by 6 bases and the J gene end by 6 bases; junction bases not matched to a gene: 5. This CDR3 has 13 amino acids. The germline gives CDR1 WSHSY, CDR2 SAAADI. The CDR3 DNA reads TGCGCCAGCAGCGGGGGGGCATTGGATACGCAGTATTTT. Protein product: CASSGGALDTQYF.

The chain recombines TRBV24-1 with TRBJ2-2; D is uncertain. The germline gives CDR1 KGHDR, CDR2 SFDVKD. V shed 4 bases and J shed 5 bases, with 16 bases lying between them. This CDR3 spans 16 amino acids. The CDR3 loop is CATSDTTGRRTGELFF. CDR3 sequence (DNA): TGTGCCACCAGTGACACAACTGGGCGACGGACCGGGGAGCTGTTTTTT.

This clone was seen only once. The rearrangement uses TRBV5-4 and TRBJ2-3; D might be TRBD2 (5 bases). The CDR3 runs 15 residues. In germline, CDR1 is SGHNT, CDR2 YYREEE (reference sequence). Trimming left V 0 bases short and J 0 bases short, with 8 bases between. The CDR3 region is CASSLDRTSTDTQYF. Here the CDR3 DNA reads TGTGCCAGCAGCTTGGATCGGACTAGCACAGATACGCAGTATTTT.

This clone appeared once. This chain joins TRBV6-5 and TRBJ2-5; 8 bases line up with TRBD1. Germline CDR1 MNHEY, CDR2 SVGAGI. The CDR3 has 14 amino acids. Unmatched junction bases numbered 12, after V lost 11 bases and J lost 4 bases. CDR3 loop: CAGRDRGVGETQYF. CDR3 nucleotide sequence: TGTGCCGGCCGAGACAGGGGTGTCGGAGAGACCCAGTACTTC.

The chain carries TRBV7-2 and TRBJ2-3; 16 bases agree with TRBD2. The V gene's germline CDR1 is SGHTA and CDR2 FQGNSA. The junction had 7 bases not matched to a gene; V was cut back by 5 bases and J by 5 bases. The CDR3 has 17 amino acids. Here the CDR3 reads CASSPGTSGGAIDTQYF. CDR3 nucleotides: TGTGCCAGCAGCCCGGGGACTAGCGGGGGGGCAATAGATACGCAGTATTTT.

The V and J genes are TRBV5-6 and TRBJ2-7; tentatively, D is TRBD2 (5 bases). Germline CDR1 reads SGHDT; CDR2 reads YYEEEE. Trimming left V 4 bases short and J 2 bases short, with 19 bases between. There are 16 residues in the CDR3. As DNA, the CDR3 is TGTGCCAGCAGCGCGGCATCGGGGTTTCCGGCCTACGAGCAGTACGTC. As protein: CASSAASGFPAYEQYV.

The chain employs TRBV2 and TRBJ2-1, with 8 bases that match TRBD1. V gave up 5 bases and J gave up 2 bases; unmatched junction bases: 8. CDR3 length: 16 amino acids. The germline CDR1 and CDR2 sequences are SNHLY and FYNNEI. CDR3 in DNA: TGTGCCAGCAGTCCTAGGACAGGGAGCACCTACAATGAGCAGTTCTTC. Its translation is CASSPRTGSTYNEQFF.

V and J are TRBV27 and TRBJ1-5; D is possibly TRBD1 (5 bases). Germline V lookup: CDR1 MNHEY, CDR2 SMNVEV (reference sequence). The CDR3 spans 16 residues. V was shortened by 4 bases and J by 3 bases, with 16 bases between the two germline ends. The CDR3 loop is CASSSDPRVYNQPQHF. In DNA form, the CDR3 reads TGTGCCAGCAGTTCGGACCCCAGGGTTTACAATCAGCCCCAGCATTTT.

This chain links TRBV6-6 with TRBJ1-2, with D perhaps matching TRBD1 (5 bases). Trimming removed 4 bases from V and 0 bases from J, with 12 bases in between. Germline assignment: CDR1 MNHNY and CDR2 SVGAGI (reference sequence). There are 15 residues in the CDR3. CDR3 nucleotide sequence: TGTGCCAGCAGTTCCGACAGTATTACTAACTATGGCTACACCTTC. It codes for CASSSDSITNYGYTF.

The chain carries TRBV5-4 and TRBJ1-1; D may be TRBD1 (6 bases). Deletions cut 5 bases from V and 5 bases from J, with 16 bases between. CDR1 is SGHNT, CDR2 YYREEE, per germline (reference sequence). The CDR3 has 14 residues. In nucleotides, the CDR3 is TGTGCCAGCAGACTCAGGGGTGTTGGGACTGAAGCTTTCTTT. Amino acid sequence: CASRLRGVGTEAFF.

This clone was seen just once. The rearrangement uses TRBV5-5 and TRBJ2-7; D is possibly TRBD2 (6 bases). The CDR3 totals 14 residues. CDR1 is SGHKS, CDR2 YYEKEE, per germline (reference sequence). The V end was cut by 3 bases, the J end by 5 bases, with 15 bases between. The CDR3 here is CASSSLVEGHEQYV. The CDR3, as DNA: TGTGCCAGCAGCTCTCTGGTGGAGGGCCACGAGCAGTACGTC.

The V and J genes are TRBV5-4 and TRBJ2-5, with D possibly matching TRBD1 (6 bases). From germline, CDR1 is SGHNT and CDR2 YYREEE (reference sequence). Trimming took 0 bases from V and 4 from J, leaving 13 bases between them. The CDR3 contains 15 residues. CDR3 nucleotide sequence: TGTGCCAGCAGCTTGGCCGAGACAGGTGGAGAGACCCAGTACTTC. Translation gives CASSLAETGGETQYF. Full variable domain (missing parts from reference TRBV5-4 and TRBJ2-5): ETGVTQSPTHLIKTRGQQVTLRCSSQSGHNTVSWYQQALGQGPQFIFQYYREEENGRGNFPPRFSGLQFPNYSSELNVNALELDDSALYLCASSLAETGGETQYFGPGTRLLVL.

Only one count was recorded for this clone. V is TRBV10-2 and J is TRBJ1-4, with D possibly TRBD1 on 5 matching bases. The V end lost 8 bases, the J end lost 6 bases, and 10 bases lay between the germline ends. CDR1 and CDR2 (germline): WSHSY, SAAADI. The CDR3 contains 12 residues. The CDR3 DNA follows: TGCGCCAGCGAAGGCAGGGATGAAAAACTGTTTTTT. This translates into CASEGRDEKLFF.

This chain links TRBV5-1 with TRBJ2-3; the match to TRBD2 covers 9 bases. V shed 4 bases, J shed 1 base, and the junction held 4 bases outside the gene matches. The length of the CDR3 is 15 residues. Per the germline V gene, CDR1 is SGHRS and CDR2 is YFSETQ. The CDR3 loop reads CASSPLAGGTDTQYF. In DNA, the CDR3 is TGCGCCAGCAGCCCGTTAGCGGGGGGCACAGATACGCAGTATTTT.

The chain has TRBV18 and TRBJ2-5; D uncertain. The CDR3 runs 13 residues. Germline values: CDR1 KGHSH, CDR2 LQKENI. With 2 bases removed from V and 2 bases from J, the gap between germline ends came to 6 bases. CDR3 coding DNA: TGTGCCAGCTCACCAGAGGTTCAAGAGACCCAGTACTTC. Translating gives CASSPEVQETQYF.

The rearrangement joins TRBV2 to TRBJ2-1; 9 bases fit TRBD2. Germline CDR1 and CDR2: SNHLY and FYNNEI. Trimming cost V 8 bases and J 6 bases; bases outside gene matches: 11. The CDR3 runs 15 residues. The CDR3 bases are TGTGCCAGCCCCCAGGGAGCGGGGGGCACCAATGAGCAGTTCTTC. It specifies CASPQGAGGTNEQFF.

The gene calls are TRBV29-1 and TRBJ2-6; TRBD1 matches 12 bases. From germline, CDR1 is SQVTM and CDR2 ANQGSEA. After removal of 0 bases from V and 4 bases from J, the junction contained 10 bases not matched to a gene. CDR3 size: 19 residues. The chain's CDR3 is CSVEDRGTGGSLGANVLTF. The CDR3 nucleotides are TGCAGCGTTGAAGATAGGGGGACAGGGGGCTCCCTCGGGGCCAACGTCCTGACTTTC.

The chain couples TRBV7-9 to TRBJ2-5; a weak D match, TRBD1 (5 bases). This CDR3 is built from 13 residues. Germline CDR1 and CDR2: SEHNR and FQNEAQ (reference sequence). V was cut by 2 bases and J by 2 bases, with 6 bases left in between. The CDR3 protein is CASSLSGQETQYF. The CDR3 DNA reads as TGTGCCAGCAGCTTATCAGGGCAAGAGACCCAGTACTTC.